This TCR beta chain originates from a study of T cells in Graves' hyperthyroidism and ophthalmopathy. This clonotype showed up many times. V lost 2 bases, J lost 3 bases, and 1 base stayed unmatched. In germline, CDR1 is DFQATT, CDR2 SNEGSKA (reference sequence). This CDR3 contains 14 residues. For the diagnoses, clinical symptoms, serum thyroxine and TRAb, thyroid ultrasound and orbital computed tomography were used. Researchers took RNA transcripts and amplified the TCR beta CDR3 regions from them. HTBI primers drove first-round RT-PCR of the TCR CDR3. TCRdb fed the multiplex PCR reads into MiXCR, producing one record per CDR3 protein. The sample lists approximately 530,000 distinct CDR3 sequences; 16% were seen once.

The receptor was isolated from a young woman with Graves' hyperthyroidism. Sequenced sample: blood. The V call is TRBV20-1, the J call TRBJ2-1, with 10 bases matching TRBD2. CDR3 residues: CSARRTSGYNEQFF. The CDR3 DNA follows: TGCAGTGCTAGAAGGACTAGCGGCTACAATGAGCAGTTCTTC.